This note documents a single T cell receptor (beta chain) sequence. Its cognate antigen is unknown. These data originate in a study of T cell repertoires and HLA-DP antigens. Overall study context: DNA input averaged about 220 ng in sorted CD137+CD4+ and around 1,100 ng in pre-culture CD4+. General observations from the study: Previously undetected clones averaged about 35% and 50% against the two alleles respectively. Responder cells were total CD4+ cells with a HeLa antigen-presenting system.

V lost 1 base, J lost 2 bases, and 3 bases stayed unmatched. The CDR3 contains 15 residues. In germline, CDR1 is LNHDA, CDR2 SQIVND (reference sequence). The protocol was immunoSEQ multiplex PCR, while the TCRdb copy is restricted to in-frame clones and leaves out a portion. Here the sample spans approximately 86,000 clones, approximately 89% being singletons. The specimen was CD4+ T cells from PBMCs. The TCR comes from a man over 45 in good health and CMV-seronegative. V usage is TRBV19 and J usage is TRBJ2-5; 8 bases align to TRBD1. Written as DNA, the CDR3 is TGTGCCAGTAGTATAGGAACAGGGGGACAAGAGACCCAGTACTTC. Translated: CASSIGTGGQETQYF.